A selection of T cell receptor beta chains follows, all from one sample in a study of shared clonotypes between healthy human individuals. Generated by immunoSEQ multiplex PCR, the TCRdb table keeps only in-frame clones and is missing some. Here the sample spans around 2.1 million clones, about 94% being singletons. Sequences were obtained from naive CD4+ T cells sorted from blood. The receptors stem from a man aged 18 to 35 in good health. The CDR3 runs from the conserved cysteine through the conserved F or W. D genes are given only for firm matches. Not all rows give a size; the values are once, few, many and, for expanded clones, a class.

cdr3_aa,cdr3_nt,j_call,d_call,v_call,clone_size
CASSLQGTRGQPQHF,TGTGCCAGCAGCCTTCAGGGGACTCGGGGTCAGCCCCAGCATTTT,TRBJ1-5,.,TRBV7-6,.
CSVALPGRATYEQYF,TGCAGCGTTGCGTTACCGGGCCGGGCAACCTACGAGCAGTACTTC,TRBJ2-7,.,TRBV29-1,.
CASRLQGTNSPLHF,TGTGCCAGCAGATTACAGGGAACTAATTCACCCCTCCACTTT,TRBJ1-6,.,TRBV7-9,few
CASSTRTSDEQYF,TGTGCCAGCAGCACCCGGACAAGTGACGAGCAGTACTTC,TRBJ2-7,.,TRBV7-9,.
CASSQDKEIVNTQYF,TGCGCCAGCAGCCAAGATAAAGAAATTGTAAATACGCAGTATTTT,TRBJ2-3,.,TRBV4-1,.
CSASPWGDNEQFF,TGCAGCGCTAGTCCATGGGGAGACAATGAGCAGTTCTTC,TRBJ2-1,.,TRBV29-1,.
CASSMGPDRVRGYTF,TGTGCCAGTAGTATGGGCCCGGACAGGGTACGAGGCTACACCTTC,TRBJ1-2,TRBD1,TRBV19,.
CASSYGTGVSPLHF,TGTGCCAGCAGCTACGGGACAGGGGTATCACCCCTCCACTTT,TRBJ1-6,TRBD1,TRBV5-4,.
CASSEMDRGREQYF,TGTGCCAGCAGTGAAATGGACAGGGGTCGCGAGCAGTACTTC,TRBJ2-7,TRBD1,TRBV2,.
CASSPRLDINTQYF,TGTGCCAGCAGCCCAAGACTAGATATAAATACGCAGTATTTT,TRBJ2-3,.,TRBV7-2,once
CSVRGAGNTIYF,TGCAGCGTTCGGGGGGCTGGAAACACCATATATTTT,TRBJ1-3,.,TRBV29-1,.
CASSYLRGGYGYTF,TGTGCCAGCAGTTACCTCAGGGGTGGCTATGGCTACACCTTC,TRBJ1-2,.,TRBV6-5,.
CASSEGGNSYEQYF,TGTGCCAGCAGTGAAGGGGGAAACTCCTACGAGCAGTACTTC,TRBJ2-7,.,TRBV6-1,.
CASNRGGPYNSPLHF,TGTGCCAGCAATCGGGGAGGGCCCTATAATTCACCCCTCCACTTT,TRBJ1-6,.,TRBV6-5,.
CASSVEPAGGETQYF,TGTGCCAGCAGCGTAGAACCGGCAGGGGGAGAGACCCAGTACTTC,TRBJ2-5,TRBD1,TRBV9,.
CASSQQGFLTEAFF,TGTGCCAGCTCACAACAGGGGTTTCTGACTGAAGCTTTCTTT,TRBJ1-1,TRBD1,TRBV18,.
CASSRRASGYTF,TGTGCCAGCAGCCGCCGGGCTTCCGGCTACACCTTC,TRBJ1-2,.,TRBV28,.
CASSPLAGYYNEQFF,TGTGCCAGCTCACCTTTAGCGGGGTACTACAATGAGCAGTTCTTC,TRBJ2-1,TRBD2,TRBV18,.
CAWRGRMNTEAFF,TGTGCCTGGAGAGGACGGATGAACACTGAAGCTTTCTTT,TRBJ1-1,.,TRBV30,.
CASGHDRGNSPLHF,TGTGCCAGCGGCCACGACAGGGGCAATTCACCCCTCCACTTT,TRBJ1-6,TRBD1,TRBV6-6,.
CASRQGGASDTQYF,TGTGCCAGCAGGCAAGGGGGGGCCTCCGATACGCAGTATTTT,TRBJ2-3,.,TRBV28,.
CSVVSQGGEKLFF,TGCAGCGTTGTATCACAGGGAGGCGAAAAACTGTTTTTT,TRBJ1-4,.,TRBV29-1,.
CASAKQQWVQGSYGYTF,TGTGCCAGCGCCAAACAGCAGTGGGTCCAGGGGAGCTATGGCTACACCTTC,TRBJ1-2,.,TRBV2,.
CASSQGRGLYEQYF,TGTGCCAGTAGCCAAGGACGGGGGCTCTACGAGCAGTACTTC,TRBJ2-7,.,TRBV19,few
CASSYQLGRAGSTDTQYF,TGTGCCAGCAGCTATCAATTAGGGAGAGCGGGAAGCACAGATACGCAGTATTTT,TRBJ2-3,TRBD2,TRBV27,.
CAGGTGYTEAFF,TGTGCCGGCGGGACAGGGTACACTGAAGCTTTCTTT,TRBJ1-1,TRBD1,TRBV28,once
CASSLEAGATKNIQYF,TGCGCCAGCAGCTTGGAAGCGGGAGCAACCAAAAACATTCAGTACTTC,TRBJ2-4,TRBD2,TRBV5-1,.
CASSTGTGSYGYTF,TGTGCCAGCAGTACCGGGACAGGGTCCTATGGCTACACCTTC,TRBJ1-2,TRBD1,TRBV2,.
CASSLSAEAFF,TGTGCCAGCAGCTTATCCGCTGAAGCTTTCTTT,TRBJ1-1,.,TRBV7-9,.
CASSFTGTSGYEQYF,TGTGCCAGCAGTTTTACCGGGACTAGCGGCTACGAGCAGTACTTC,TRBJ2-7,TRBD2,TRBV7-2,.
CASSLGAGMATGELFF,TGTGCCAGCAGCTTAGGAGCCGGGATGGCCACCGGGGAGCTGTTTTTT,TRBJ2-2,.,TRBV7-2,.
CASSVGGENYEQYF,TGTGCCAGCAGCGTAGGAGGAGAGAACTACGAGCAGTACTTC,TRBJ2-7,.,TRBV9,.
CASSLESFTYEQYF,TGTGCCAGCAGCTTAGAGTCTTTCACCTACGAGCAGTACTTC,TRBJ2-7,.,TRBV11-2,.
CASNPDDGELFF,TGTGCCAGCAACCCGGACGACGGGGAGCTGTTTTTT,TRBJ2-2,.,TRBV2,.
CASSLHLADYNEQFF,TGTGCCAGCAGCTTACACCTAGCGGACTACAATGAGCAGTTCTTC,TRBJ2-1,TRBD2,TRBV7-2,.
CASSEGGGKNIQYF,TGTGCCAGCAGTGAGGGGGGAGGCAAAAACATTCAGTACTTC,TRBJ2-4,.,TRBV2,.
CAWTELSNTEAFF,TGTGCCTGGACAGAGCTCAGTAACACTGAAGCTTTCTTT,TRBJ1-1,.,TRBV30,.
CSVQSVLETF,TGCAGCGTCCAATCGGTTTTGGAGACCTTC,TRBJ1-2,.,TRBV29-1,.
CASSLTEGTEAFF,TGTGCCAGCAGCCTGACCGAGGGCACTGAAGCTTTCTTT,TRBJ1-1,.,TRBV11-2,.
CATPQRESRETQYF,TGTGCCACCCCCCAGCGGGAGTCTCGGGAGACCCAGTACTTC,TRBJ2-5,TRBD2,TRBV6-4,.
CASSINRVDTQYF,TGTGCCAGCAGTATCAACAGGGTAGATACGCAGTATTTT,TRBJ2-3,.,TRBV2,.
CASTGQNYGYTF,TGTGCCAGTACGGGACAGAACTATGGCTACACCTTC,TRBJ1-2,TRBD1,TRBV19,.
CASSPARGALFTGANVLTF,TGCGCCAGCAGCCCCGCGAGGGGGGCGCTGTTCACTGGGGCCAACGTCCTGACTTTC,TRBJ2-6,.,TRBV5-1,.
CAWRDDTANYGYTF,TGTGCCTGGAGGGACGACACAGCTAACTATGGCTACACCTTC,TRBJ1-2,.,TRBV30,.
CASTSTGANEKLFF,TGTGCCAGCACCTCCACAGGGGCGAATGAAAAACTGTTTTTT,TRBJ1-4,TRBD1,TRBV6-6,.
CASSPHLGQGITGELFF,TGCGCCAGCAGCCCGCATTTGGGACAGGGGATCACCGGGGAGCTGTTTTTT,TRBJ2-2,TRBD1,TRBV4-1,once
CASSGMVGGLEQYF,TGTGCCAGCAGCGGGATGGTAGGGGGCCTCGAGCAGTACTTC,TRBJ2-7,TRBD1,TRBV7-3,.
CASSQATGSPLHF,TGTGCCAGCAGCCAGGCCACGGGTTCACCCCTCCACTTT,TRBJ1-6,.,TRBV7-3,.
CASSQDFGPDTQYF,.,TRBJ2-3,.,TRBV4-3,.
CASGLLTGAEAFF,TGTGCTAGTGGTCTCCTGACTGGTGCTGAAGCTTTCTTT,TRBJ1-1,.,TRBV12-5,once
CASSFPGQIFLGYTF,TGTGCCAGCAGCTTTCCGGGACAAATCTTCTTGGGCTACACCTTC,TRBJ1-2,.,TRBV5-4,.
CASSQLYNSNQPQHF,TGCGCCAGCAGCCAATTATACAATAGCAATCAGCCCCAGCATTTT,TRBJ1-5,.,TRBV4-3,.
CAWSVSWANVLTF,TGTGCCTGGAGTGTATCCTGGGCCAACGTCCTGACTTTC,TRBJ2-6,.,TRBV30,.
CASSGRDRRNTGELFF,TGTGCCAGCAGTGGCCGGGACAGGAGAAACACCGGGGAGCTGTTTTTT,TRBJ2-2,TRBD1,TRBV6-6,.
CASSSRHSTDTQYF,TGTGCCAGCAGTTCAAGACATAGCACAGATACGCAGTATTTT,TRBJ2-3,.,TRBV28,.
CASRGHNADGYTF,TGTGCCAGCAGGGGACACAACGCCGATGGCTACACCTTC,TRBJ1-2,.,TRBV25-1,.
CAWRSWGDLTEAFF,TGTGCCTGGCGGAGTTGGGGGGACTTGACTGAAGCTTTCTTT,TRBJ1-1,.,TRBV30,.
CAWSRLSATNEKLFF,TGTGCCTGGAGTCGACTCAGTGCAACTAATGAAAAACTGTTTTTT,TRBJ1-4,.,TRBV30,.